This note documents a single TCR beta chain sequence. Its antigen is undetermined. Using immunoSEQ multiplex PCR, the repertoire was profiled, and TCRdb retains in-frame clones only, with some absent. The sample carries approximately 130,000 clones, approximately 92% recorded once. The germline V gene encodes CDR1 SGDLS and CDR2 YYNGEE. With 2 bases removed from V and 4 bases from J, the gap between germline ends came to 12 bases. The CDR3 is made up of 14 amino acids. This specimen comes from a study of graft-versus-host responses after intestinal transplantation. General study results and limits: After transplant, early declines in HvG clones were associated with peak levels of circulating GvH clones.

The rearrangement joins TRBV9 to TRBJ2-5; maybe TRBD2 (7 bases). Material: unstimulated CD4+ T cells sorted from spleen or lymph node cells, obtained before intestinal transplant. This clonotype was obtained from a human donor who received an intestinal transplant. The DNA for the CDR3 is TGTGCCAGCAGCGTCCGCGGGGGCCGAGAGACCCAGTACTTC. It is translated as CASSVRGGRETQYF. The full variable domain, in which reference TRBV9 and TRBJ2-5 provide the parts outside the CDR3, is DSGVTQTPKHLITATGQRVTLRCSPRSGDLSVYWYQQSLDQGLQFLIQYYNGEERAKGNILERFSAQQFPDLHSELNLSSLELGDSALYFCASSVRGGRETQYFGPGTRLLVL.